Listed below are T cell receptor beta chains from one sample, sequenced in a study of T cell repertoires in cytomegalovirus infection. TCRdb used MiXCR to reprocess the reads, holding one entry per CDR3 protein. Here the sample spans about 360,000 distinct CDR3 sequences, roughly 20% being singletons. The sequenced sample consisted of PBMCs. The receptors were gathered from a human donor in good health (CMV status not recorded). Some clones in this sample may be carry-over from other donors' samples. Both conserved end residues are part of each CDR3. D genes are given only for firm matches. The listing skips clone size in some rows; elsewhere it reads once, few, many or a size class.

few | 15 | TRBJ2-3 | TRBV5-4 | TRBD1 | CASRPAGGSVDTQYF | TGTGCCAGCAGACCCGCAGGGGGTTCGGTAGATACGCAGTATTTT
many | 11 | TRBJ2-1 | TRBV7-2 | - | CASSFINEQFF | TGTGCCAGCAGCTTCATTAATGAGCAGTTCTTC
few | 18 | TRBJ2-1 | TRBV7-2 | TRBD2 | CASSWTSGGSQSYNEQFF | TGTGCCAGCAGCTGGACTAGCGGGGGGAGTCAGTCCTACAATGAGCAGTTCTTC
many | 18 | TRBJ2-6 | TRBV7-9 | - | CASSLWGAKISGANVLTF | TGTGCCAGCAGCTTATGGGGCGCCAAGATCTCTGGGGCCAACGTCCTGACTTTC
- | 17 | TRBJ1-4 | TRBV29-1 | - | CSVYRSRALDLHEKLFF | TGCAGCGTTTACCGATCCCGGGCCCTAGACCTACATGAAAAACTGTTTTTT
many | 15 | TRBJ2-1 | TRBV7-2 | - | CASSSSVLPYNEQFF | TGTGCCAGCAGCTCCAGCGTCCTCCCCTACAATGAGCAGTTCTTC
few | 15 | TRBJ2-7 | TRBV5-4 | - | CASSSGGGGAYEQYF | TGTGCCAGCAGCTCCGGAGGAGGGGGCGCCTACGAGCAGTACTTC
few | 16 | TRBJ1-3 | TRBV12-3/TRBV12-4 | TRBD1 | CASSFLQGASGNTIYF | TGTGCCAGCAGTTTTCTCCAGGGGGCGTCTGGAAACACCATATATTTT
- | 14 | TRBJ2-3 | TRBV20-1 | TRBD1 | CSASKTGGTDTQYF | TGCAGTGCTAGTAAGACAGGGGGCACAGATACGCAGTATTTT
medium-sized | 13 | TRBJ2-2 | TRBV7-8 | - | CASSWPRSGELFF | TGTGCCAGCAGCTGGCCGCGTTCCGGGGAGCTGTTTTTT
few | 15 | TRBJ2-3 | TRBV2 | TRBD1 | CASSEGQGGTDTQYF | TGTGCCAGCAGTGAAGGGCAGGGGGGCACAGATACGCAGTATTTT
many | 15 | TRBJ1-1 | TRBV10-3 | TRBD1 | CAISESRGTGDEAFF | TGTGCCATCAGTGAGTCGAGGGGGACAGGGGATGAAGCTTTCTTT
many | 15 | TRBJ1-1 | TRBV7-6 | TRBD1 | CASSLARQGGTEAFF | TGTGCCAGCAGCTTAGCCAGACAGGGAGGGACTGAAGCTTTCTTT
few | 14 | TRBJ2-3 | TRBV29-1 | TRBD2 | CSVTLADGTDTQYF | TGCAGCGTAACACTAGCGGACGGCACAGATACGCAGTATTTT
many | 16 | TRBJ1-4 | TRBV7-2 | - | CASSLWGGGTNEKLFF | TGTGCCAGCAGCTTGTGGGGAGGAGGAACTAATGAAAAACTGTTTTTT
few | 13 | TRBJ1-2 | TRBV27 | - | CASSPDGHYGYTF | TGTGCCAGCAGCCCGGACGGGCACTATGGCTACACCTTC
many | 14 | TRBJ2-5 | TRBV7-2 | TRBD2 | CASSPRGDQETQYF | TGTGCCAGCAGCCCGCGGGGGGACCAAGAGACCCAGTACTTC
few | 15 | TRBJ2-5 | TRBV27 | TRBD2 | CASRGLAGMRETQYF | TGTGCCAGCAGGGGACTAGCGGGGATGAGAGAGACCCAGTACTTC
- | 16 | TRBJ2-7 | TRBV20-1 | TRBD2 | CSALVGLAGLSYEQYF | TGCAGTGCTCTCGTCGGACTAGCGGGCCTCTCCTACGAGCAGTACTTC
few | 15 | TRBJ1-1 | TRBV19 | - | CASTSSVLGRTEAFF | TGTGCCAGTACCTCAAGCGTTCTGGGGAGGACTGAAGCTTTCTTT